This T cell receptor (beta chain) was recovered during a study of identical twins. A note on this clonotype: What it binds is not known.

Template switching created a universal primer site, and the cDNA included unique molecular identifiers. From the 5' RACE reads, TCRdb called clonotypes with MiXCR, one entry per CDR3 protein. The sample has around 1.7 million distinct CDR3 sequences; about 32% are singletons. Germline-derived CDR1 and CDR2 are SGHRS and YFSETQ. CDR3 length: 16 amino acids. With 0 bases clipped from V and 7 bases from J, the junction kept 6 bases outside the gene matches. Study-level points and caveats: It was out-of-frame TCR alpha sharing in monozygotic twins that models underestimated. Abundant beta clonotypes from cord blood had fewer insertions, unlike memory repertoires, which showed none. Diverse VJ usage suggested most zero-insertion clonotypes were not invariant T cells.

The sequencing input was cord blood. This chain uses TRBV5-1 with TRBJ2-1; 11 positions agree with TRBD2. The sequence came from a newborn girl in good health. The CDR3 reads CASSLALGTSGNEQFF. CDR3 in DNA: TGCGCCAGCAGCTTGGCATTGGGGACTAGCGGAAATGAGCAGTTCTTC.